The clone carrying this TCR beta chain was detected once. The entry originates in a study of blood T cell repertoires in COVID-19. Germline V gene data show CDR1 as SEHNR and CDR2 as FQNEAQ (reference sequence). With 3 bases removed from V and 1 base from J, the gap between germline ends came to 10 bases. This CDR3 is 16 amino acids long. As originally analysed: It was from reference gene primer amplification that nucleated cell counts were estimated. Assay: immunoSEQ multiplex PCR; the TCRdb copy retains only in-frame clones and omits some. V and J calls and clone size are as listed in that table; D and trimming were resolved from the DNA. The repertoire includes fewer than 200,000 clones, approximately 90% of them detected once, and about a quarter sits in the top ten.

This chain connects TRBV7-9 to TRBJ2-6; D perhaps matches TRBD1 (6 bases). The TCR comes from a man aged 55 to 70 with acute or convalescent COVID-19. The sample was peripheral blood. The CDR3 is CASSLHRASGANVLTF. CDR3 coding DNA: TGTGCCAGCAGCTTGCACAGGGCATCTGGGGCCAACGTCCTGACTTTC. Using reference TRBV7-9 and TRBJ2-6 for the parts outside the CDR3, the full variable domain is DTGVSQNPRHKITKRGQNVTFRCDPISEHNRLYWYRQTLGQGPEFLTYFQNEAQLEKSRLLSDRFSAERPKGSFSTLEIQRTEQGDSAMYLCASSLHRASGANVLTFGAGSRLTVL.